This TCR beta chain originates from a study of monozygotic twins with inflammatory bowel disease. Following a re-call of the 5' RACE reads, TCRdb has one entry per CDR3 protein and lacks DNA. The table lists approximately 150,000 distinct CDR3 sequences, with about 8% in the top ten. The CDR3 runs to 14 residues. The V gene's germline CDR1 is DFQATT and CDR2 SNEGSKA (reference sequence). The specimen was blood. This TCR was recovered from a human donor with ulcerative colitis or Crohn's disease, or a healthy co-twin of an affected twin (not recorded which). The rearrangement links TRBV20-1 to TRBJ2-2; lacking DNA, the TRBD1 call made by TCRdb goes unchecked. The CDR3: CSATRTTNTGELFF.